The 7 T cell receptor beta chains below all came from one sample that was sequenced in a study of cytomegalovirus exposure and HLA in healthy donors. Vbeta (60) and Jbeta (13) primers were used in the PCR. TCRdb keeps only in-frame clones here, not all; method: immunoSEQ multiplex PCR. The top ten hold about 9.6% of the sample, which has about 160,000 clones, nearly 80% seen once. The sample comprised PBMCs. The receptors shown here come from a young man in good health and CMV-seropositive.

The chain links TRBV5-1 to TRBJ1-1, with D unresolved. Germline lookup yields CDR1 SGHRS and CDR2 YFSETQ. The CDR3 extends over 14 amino acids. Trimming took off 1 base at V and 0 bases at J, with 7 bases between the two ends. The CDR3 bases are TGCGCCAGCAGCTTGTACAGTTTGAACACTGAAGCTTTCTTT. This gives the protein CASSLYSLNTEAFF. The variable domain in full, with the rest retrieved from reference TRBV5-1 and TRBJ1-1, is KAGVTQTPRYLIKTRGQQVTLSCSPISGHRSVSWYQQTPGQGLQFLFEYFSETQRNKGNFPGRFSGRQFSNSRSEMNVSTLELGDSALYLCASSLYSLNTEAFFGQGTRLTVV.

The chain is built from TRBV5-6 and TRBJ1-5; D gene ambiguous. Germline V gene data show CDR1 as SGHDT and CDR2 as YYEEEE. V dropped 0 bases and J dropped 2 bases, with 12 bases sitting between them. This CDR3 comprises 16 residues. CDR3 sequence (DNA): TGTGCCAGCAGCTTGGCCGGGGATCTCGGCAATCAGCCCCAGCATTTT. It translates to CASSLAGDLGNQPQHF.

J is TRBJ1-2 and V is TRBV30; 7 nucleotides match TRBD1. The CDR3 is made up of 15 amino acids. Germline loops: CDR1 GTSNPN, CDR2 SVGIG (reference sequence). J lost 7 bases, V lost 3 bases, and 14 bases had no gene match. The CDR3 sequence is CAWRPLLGGASGYTF. As DNA, the CDR3 is TGTGCCTGGAGACCCTTGTTAGGGGGCGCCTCTGGCTACACCTTC.

This chain connects TRBV19 to TRBJ1-5; weak D call: TRBD1 (5 bases). Germline lookup yields CDR1 LNHDA and CDR2 SQIVND (reference sequence). The V end lost 5 bases, the J end lost 4 bases, and 12 bases lay between the germline ends. There are 14 residues in the CDR3. CDR3 sequence reads: CASSSLPGNQPQHF. In nucleotides, the CDR3 is TGTGCCAGTAGTTCCCTTCCAGGGAATCAGCCCCAGCATTTT.

This chain joins TRBV4-1 and TRBJ1-4; TRBD1 might be the D (5 bases). The germline CDR1 and CDR2 sequences are MGHRA and YSYEKL. V lost 1 base and J lost 3, with 9 bases in between. The length of the CDR3 is 15 residues. CDR3 amino acids: CASSQVQGPNEKLFF. CDR3 coding DNA: TGCGCCAGCAGCCAAGTCCAGGGCCCTAATGAAAAACTGTTTTTT.

V and J are TRBV7-9 and TRBJ2-7; TRBD2 matches 12 bases. V shed 2 bases and J 4 bases; nucleotides not matched to a gene: 3. Looked up from germline, CDR1 is SEHNR and CDR2 is FQNEAQ (reference sequence). The CDR3 is 15 amino acids. CDR3 nucleotides: TGTGCCAGCAGCTTAAACCTAGCGGGAGGGTACGAGCAGTACTTC. It encodes CASSLNLAGGYEQYF.

The V call is TRBV5-4, the J call TRBJ2-3; D might be TRBD2 (7 bases). CDR1 is SGHNT and CDR2 is YYREEE in the germline V gene (reference sequence). The CDR3 spans 15 residues. V shed 9 bases and J shed 4 bases, with 21 bases lying between them. CDR3 loop: CATLPGGRGADTQYF. As DNA, the CDR3 is TGTGCCACATTACCCGGGGGGCGGGGTGCAGATACGCAGTATTTT.